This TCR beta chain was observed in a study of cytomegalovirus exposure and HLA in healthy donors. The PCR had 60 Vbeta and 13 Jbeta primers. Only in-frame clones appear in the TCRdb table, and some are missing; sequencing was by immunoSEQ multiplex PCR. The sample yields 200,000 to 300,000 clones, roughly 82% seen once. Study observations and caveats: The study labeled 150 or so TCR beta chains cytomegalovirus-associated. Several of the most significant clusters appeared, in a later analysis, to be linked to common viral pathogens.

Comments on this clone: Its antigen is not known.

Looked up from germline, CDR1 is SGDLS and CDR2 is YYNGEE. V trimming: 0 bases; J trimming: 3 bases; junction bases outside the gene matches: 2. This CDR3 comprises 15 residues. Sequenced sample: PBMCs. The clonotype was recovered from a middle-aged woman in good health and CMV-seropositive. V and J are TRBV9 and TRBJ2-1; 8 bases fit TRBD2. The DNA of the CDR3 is TGTGCCAGCAGCGTAGCGGGGGGGCACTACAATGAGCAGTTCTTC. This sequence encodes CASSVAGGHYNEQFF.